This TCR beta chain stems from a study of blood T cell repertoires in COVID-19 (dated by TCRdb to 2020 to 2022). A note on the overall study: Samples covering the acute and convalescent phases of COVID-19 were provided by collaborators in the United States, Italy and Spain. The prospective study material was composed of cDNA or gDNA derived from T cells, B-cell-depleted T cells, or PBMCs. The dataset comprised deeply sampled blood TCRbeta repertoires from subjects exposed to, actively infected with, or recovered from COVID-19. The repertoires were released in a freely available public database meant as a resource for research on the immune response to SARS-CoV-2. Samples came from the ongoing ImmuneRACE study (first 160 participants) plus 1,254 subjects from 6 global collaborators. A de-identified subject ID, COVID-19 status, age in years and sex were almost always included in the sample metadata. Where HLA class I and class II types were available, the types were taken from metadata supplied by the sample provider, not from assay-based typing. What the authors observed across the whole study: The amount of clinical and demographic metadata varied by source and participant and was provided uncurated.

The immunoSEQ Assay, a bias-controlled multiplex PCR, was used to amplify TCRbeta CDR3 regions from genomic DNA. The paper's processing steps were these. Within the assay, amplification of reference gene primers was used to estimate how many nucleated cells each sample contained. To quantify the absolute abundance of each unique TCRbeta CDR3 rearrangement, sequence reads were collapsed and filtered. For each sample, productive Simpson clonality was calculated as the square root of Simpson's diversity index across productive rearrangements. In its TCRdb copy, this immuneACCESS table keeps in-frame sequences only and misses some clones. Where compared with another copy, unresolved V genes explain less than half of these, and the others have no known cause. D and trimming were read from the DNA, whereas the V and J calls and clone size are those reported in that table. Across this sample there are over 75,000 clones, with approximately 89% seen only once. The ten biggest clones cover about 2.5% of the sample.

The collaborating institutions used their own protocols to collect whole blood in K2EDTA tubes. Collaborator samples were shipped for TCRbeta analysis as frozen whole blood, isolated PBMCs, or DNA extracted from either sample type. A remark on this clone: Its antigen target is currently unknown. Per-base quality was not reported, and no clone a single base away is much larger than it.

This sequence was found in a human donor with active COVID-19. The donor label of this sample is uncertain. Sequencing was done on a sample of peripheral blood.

The sequence in DNA is TGTGCCAGCAGTACCCCACGAACAGGGGAGACCCAGTACTTC. Its translation reads: CASSTPRTGETQYF. This chain is built from TRBV28 and TRBJ2-5; perhaps TRBD1 is the D gene, with 6 bases matching. CDR1 MDHEN and CDR2 SYDVKM were looked up in the germline V gene. The CDR3 numbers 14 residues from cysteine through phenylalanine. The CDR3 DNA has 42 bases and is translated from base 1. V gives up 5 bases and J gives up 5 bases, and the segment between their germline ends measures 15 bases.